This T cell receptor (beta chain) was sequenced in a study of blood T cell repertoires in COVID-19. The wider study: T cells, B-cell-depleted T cells, or PBMCs provided the cDNA or gDNA that served as material.

How the authors handled the data: Researchers report that nucleated cell counts were estimated from reference gene primer amplification. Only in-frame clones appear in the TCRdb table, and some are missing; sequencing was by immunoSEQ multiplex PCR. The D gene and trimming were derived from the DNA, and the V and J assignments and clone size from that table. Seen here are around 280,000 clones, 87% observed once, and the top ten hold roughly 6.2%. The age range of participants was about 18 to 100 years, with residence in more than 20 US areas. Germline V lookup: CDR1 SGHTA, CDR2 FQGTGA. Trimming took 5 bases from V and 7 from J, leaving 12 bases between them. The CDR3 is 13 residues long.

This chain joins TRBV7-3 and TRBJ2-1, with D maybe TRBD2 (6 bases). This receptor was obtained from a woman between 40 and 50 years old who had recovered from COVID-19. The specimen sequenced was PBMCs or T cells enriched from blood (not recorded which). This CDR3 reads CASSPGGWNEQFF. CDR3 coding DNA: TGTGCCAGCAGCCCTGGGGGGTGGAATGAGCAGTTCTTC.